This T cell receptor (beta chain) was observed in a study of blood T cells in healthy people across ages. Study-wide background: Per every two T cells, about one barcoded beta molecule was captured by template switching.

A second 7 to 11 cycle PCR used barcoded and J-beta primers. TCRdb re-derived calls from the 5' RACE reads in MiXCR, one entry per CDR3 protein. Here the sample spans hundreds of thousands of distinct CDR3 sequences, around 50% being singletons. Per germline, CDR1 MNHNY and CDR2 SVGAGI (reference sequence). After removal of 4 bases from V and 3 bases from J, the junction contained 6 bases not matched to a gene. CDR3 length: 16 residues. Isolating PBMCs gave at least 7 million of these cells per sample. The sequence was collected from a man in his forties in good health. The sequencing sample was made of blood. V and J are TRBV6-6 and TRBJ2-3; 11 bases align to TRBD2. CDR3 sequence: CASSLLAGGGTDTQYF. As DNA, the CDR3 is TGTGCCAGCAGTTTATTAGCGGGAGGGGGAACAGATACGCAGTATTTT.